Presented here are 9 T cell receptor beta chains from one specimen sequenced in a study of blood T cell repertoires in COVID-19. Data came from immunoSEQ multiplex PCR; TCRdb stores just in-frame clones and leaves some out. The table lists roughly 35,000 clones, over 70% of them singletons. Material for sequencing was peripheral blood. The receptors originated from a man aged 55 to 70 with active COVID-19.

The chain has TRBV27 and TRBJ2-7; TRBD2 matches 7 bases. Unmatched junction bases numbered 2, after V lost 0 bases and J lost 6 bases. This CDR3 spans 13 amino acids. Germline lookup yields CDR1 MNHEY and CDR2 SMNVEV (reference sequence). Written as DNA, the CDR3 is TGTGCCAGCAGTTTATCTGCTAGCGGCGAGCAGTACTTC. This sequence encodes CASSLSASGEQYF.

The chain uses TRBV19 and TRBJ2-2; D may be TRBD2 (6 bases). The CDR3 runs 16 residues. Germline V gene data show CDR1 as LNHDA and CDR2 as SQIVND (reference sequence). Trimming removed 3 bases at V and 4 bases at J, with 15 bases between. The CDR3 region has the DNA TGTGCCAGTAGTATTTTCGCGGGAATGGGCACCGGGGAGCTGTTTTTT. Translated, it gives CASSIFAGMGTGELFF. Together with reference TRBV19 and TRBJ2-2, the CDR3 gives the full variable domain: DGGITQSPKYLFRKEGQNVTLSCEQNLNHDAMYWYRQDPGQGLRLIYYSQIVNDFQKGDIAEGYSVSREKKESFPLTVTSAQKNPTAFYLCASSIFAGMGTGELFFGEGSRLTVL.

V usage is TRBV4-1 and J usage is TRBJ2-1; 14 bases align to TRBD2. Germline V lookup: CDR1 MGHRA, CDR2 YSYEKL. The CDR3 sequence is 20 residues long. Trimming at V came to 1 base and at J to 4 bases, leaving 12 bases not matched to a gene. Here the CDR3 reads CASSQAPGLAGAGGYNEQFF. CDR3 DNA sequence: TGCGCCAGCAGCCAAGCCCCGGGACTAGCGGGAGCTGGGGGATACAATGAGCAGTTCTTC.

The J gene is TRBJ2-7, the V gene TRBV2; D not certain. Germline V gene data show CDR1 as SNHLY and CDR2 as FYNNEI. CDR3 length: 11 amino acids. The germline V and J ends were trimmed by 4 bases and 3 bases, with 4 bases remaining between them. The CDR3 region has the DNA TGTGCCAGCAGTGTAAACTACGAGCAGTACTTC. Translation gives CASSVNYEQYF.

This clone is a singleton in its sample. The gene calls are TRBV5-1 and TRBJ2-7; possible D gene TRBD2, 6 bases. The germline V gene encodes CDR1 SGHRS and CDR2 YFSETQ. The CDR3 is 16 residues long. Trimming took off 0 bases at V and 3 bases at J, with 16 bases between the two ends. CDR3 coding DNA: TGCGCCAGCAGCTTGGCTGGCGGGATAGGGTACTACGAGCAGTACTTC. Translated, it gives CASSLAGGIGYYEQYF.

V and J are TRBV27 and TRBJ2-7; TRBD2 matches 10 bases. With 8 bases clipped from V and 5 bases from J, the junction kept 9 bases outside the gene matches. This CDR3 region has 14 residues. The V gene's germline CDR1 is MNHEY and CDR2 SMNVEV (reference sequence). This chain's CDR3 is CASGLTSGHDEQYF. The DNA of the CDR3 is TGTGCCAGCGGACTGACTAGCGGGCACGACGAGCAGTACTTC.

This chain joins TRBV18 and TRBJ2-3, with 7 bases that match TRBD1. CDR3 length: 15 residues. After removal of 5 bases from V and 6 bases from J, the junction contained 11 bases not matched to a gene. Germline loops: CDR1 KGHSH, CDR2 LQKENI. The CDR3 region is CASSSNRGPPDTQYF. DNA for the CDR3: TGTGCCAGCTCATCCAACAGGGGCCCCCCCGATACGCAGTATTTT.

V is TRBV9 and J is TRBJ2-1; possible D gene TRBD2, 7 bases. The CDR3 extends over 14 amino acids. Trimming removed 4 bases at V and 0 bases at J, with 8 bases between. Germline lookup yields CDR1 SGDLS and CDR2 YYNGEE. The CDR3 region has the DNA TGTGCCAGCAGCAGGGGGGGCTCCTACAATGAGCAGTTCTTC. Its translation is CASSRGGSYNEQFF.

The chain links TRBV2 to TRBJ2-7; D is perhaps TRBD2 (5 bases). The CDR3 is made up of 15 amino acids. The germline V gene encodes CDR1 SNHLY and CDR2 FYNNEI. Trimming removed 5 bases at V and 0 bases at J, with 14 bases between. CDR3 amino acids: CASSQRLPSSYEQYF. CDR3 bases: TGTGCCAGCAGTCAACGACTACCGAGCTCCTACGAGCAGTACTTC.